A selection of T cell receptor beta chains follows, all from one sample in a study of blood T cell repertoires in COVID-19. Generated by immunoSEQ multiplex PCR, the TCRdb table keeps only in-frame clones and is missing some. Here the sample spans roughly 100,000 clones, approximately 87% being singletons. What was sequenced was peripheral blood. The receptors stem from a human donor in a cohort sampled during active or convalescent COVID-19. CDR3s include the opening cysteine and the closing phenylalanine or tryptophan. The order of the fields is J gene, V gene, clone size, D gene, CDR3 DNA, CDR3 protein. D genes are given only for firm matches. Clone size is shown for a subset of rows, as once, few, many or a class of expanded clone.

TRBJ1-6	TRBV6-1	-	-	TGTGCCAGCAGTGAAGCACGGAATTCACCCCTCCACTTT	CASSEARNSPLHF
TRBJ2-3	TRBV9	-	TRBD2	TGTGCCAGCAGCGTATCCACTAGCGGGGGGGCGAAAGATACGCAGTATTTT	CASSVSTSGGAKDTQYF
TRBJ1-1	TRBV5-4	once	TRBD1	TGTGCCAGCAGCTTAGACAGGGGCCCCGAAGCTTTCTTT	CASSLDRGPEAFF
TRBJ1-5	TRBV6-5	-	TRBD1	TGTGCCAGCAGTTACTCGATACAGGGGGCACGTCAGCCCCAGCATTTT	CASSYSIQGARQPQHF
TRBJ2-1	TRBV27	-	TRBD2	TGTGCCAGCAGGGCTCGGGGGGGACTGTCCCAGAAAGACGATGAGCAGTTCTTC	CASRARGGLSQKDDEQFF
TRBJ2-5	TRBV4-2	-	TRBD1	TGTGCCAGCAGCCAAGGGACAGGGTGGGGAAAAGAGACCCAGTACTTC	CASSQGTGWGKETQYF
TRBJ1-2	TRBV2	-	-	TGTGCCAGCAGGATGGACAGCTCCACTAACTATGGCTACACCTTC	CASRMDSSTNYGYTF
TRBJ1-5	TRBV6-2/TRBV6-3	once	-	TGTGCCAGCAGTTACTCACGGGGGAATAGCAATCAGCCCCAGCATTTT	CASSYSRGNSNQPQHF
TRBJ2-2	TRBV5-5	-	-	TGTGCCAGCAGCTCCAGGGAGGTCGGGGAGCTGTTTTTT	CASSSREVGELFF
TRBJ1-5	TRBV3-1/TRBV3-2	-	TRBD1	TGTGCCAGCAGCCCGAGACAGGGGGACCGGCAGCCCCAGCATTTT	CASSPRQGDRQPQHF
TRBJ1-3	TRBV2	-	TRBD1	TGTGCCAGCAGAGTCAGAAGACAGGGGGCATCGGCAAACACCATATATTTT	CASRVRRQGASANTIYF
TRBJ1-2	TRBV27	-	-	TGTGCCAGCAGTTTAGGGCCCGACCACTATGGCTACACCTTC	CASSLGPDHYGYTF
TRBJ1-1	TRBV19	-	TRBD1	TGTGCCAGTAGTTGGGACAGATTGATGAACACTGAAGCTTTCTTT	CASSWDRLMNTEAFF
TRBJ2-1	TRBV11-3	-	TRBD2	TGTGCCAGCAGCTCACCCGGGACTAGCGGAGGTTCCTACAATGAGCAGTTCTTC	CASSSPGTSGGSYNEQFF
TRBJ1-1	TRBV6-6	-	-	TGTGCCAGCAGACGCCAGGAGGGCACTGAAGCTTTCTTT	CASRRQEGTEAFF
TRBJ2-1	TRBV11-3	-	-	TGTGCCAGCAGTTCGGACATCGTTCGACCCAATAATGAGCAGTTCTTC	CASSSDIVRPNNEQFF
TRBJ1-2	TRBV3-1/TRBV3-2	-	TRBD1	TGTGCCAGCAGCCAACATACAGGGGACATATATGGCTACACCTTC	CASSQHTGDIYGYTF
TRBJ1-1	TRBV5-4	-	-	TGTGCCAGCAGCTTGGAGAGGGGAGGGCGGAACACTGAAGCTTTCTTT	CASSLERGGRNTEAFF
TRBJ1-1	TRBV5-5	-	-	TGTGCCAGCAGCCCAGGGTATAGAGTAGCTTTCTTT	CASSPGYRVAFF